The T cell receptor (beta chain) described here comes from a study of T cells in Graves' hyperthyroidism and ophthalmopathy. This clonotype was picked up many times. Its antigen is undetermined. The CDR3 extends over 15 amino acids. Trimming removed 6 bases at V and 2 bases at J, with 17 bases between. CDR1 is SGHTS, CDR2 YDEGEE, per germline. TCR beta CDR3 regions were amplified from RNA. The HTBI primer set drove a first-round RT-PCR of the TCR CDR3. TCRdb reanalysed the multiplex PCR reads using MiXCR and keeps one entry per CDR3 protein. The sample contains 400,000 to 550,000 distinct CDR3 sequences, about 15% of which appear only once. Study-wide points: A model using 13 V-J features told ophthalmopathy apart from stable hyperthyroidism.

The sample comprised blood. This sequence originates from a woman aged 18-29 years with Graves' hyperthyroidism. The chain recombines TRBV5-8 with TRBJ2-5; a weak D match, TRBD2 (6 bases). The CDR3 bases are TGTGCCAGCATCTCCCGGTTGGAGGGGCAAGAGACCCAGTACTTC. Translated: CASISRLEGQETQYF. Full variable domain (missing parts from reference TRBV5-8 and TRBJ2-5): EAGVTQSPTHLIKTRGQQATLRCSPISGHTSVYWYQQALGLGLQFLLWYDEGEERNRGNFPPRFSGRQFPNYSSELNVNALELEDSALYLCASISRLEGQETQYFGPGTRLLVL.